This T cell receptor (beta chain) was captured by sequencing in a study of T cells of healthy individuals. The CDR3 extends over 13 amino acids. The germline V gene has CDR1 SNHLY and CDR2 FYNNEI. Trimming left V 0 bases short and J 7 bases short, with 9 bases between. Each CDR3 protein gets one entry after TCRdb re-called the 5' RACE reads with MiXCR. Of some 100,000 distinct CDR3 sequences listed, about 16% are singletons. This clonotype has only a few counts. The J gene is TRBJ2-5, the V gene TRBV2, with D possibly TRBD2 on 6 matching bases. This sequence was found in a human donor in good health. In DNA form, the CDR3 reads TGTGCCAGCAGTGAAGCAAGGGGAGGGACCCAGTACTTC. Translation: CASSEARGGTQYF.